These T cell receptor beta chains were read from a single sample in a study of T-cell reconstitution after alpha-beta-depleted transplantation in children. In TCRdb, the PCR reads were re-called with MiXCR into one record per CDR3 protein. The sample yields some 390,000 distinct CDR3 sequences, 20% seen once. The sequenced sample was PBMCs from the stem cell graft donor, obtained from the stem cell graft. All receptors derive from a human donor who donated a stem cell graft to a child with acute myeloid leukemia. Each CDR3 is given without its conserved first and last residue. The order of the fields is V gene, CDR3 protein.

V gene: TRBV20-1
CDR3 protein: SARVLGYNEQF

V gene: TRBV6-1
CDR3 protein: ASTQDRAREQY

V gene: TRBV20-1
CDR3 protein: SASWGGVARVYNEQF

V gene: TRBV29-1
CDR3 protein: SVLVGSGYEQY

V gene: TRBV5-1
CDR3 protein: ASSLGVVRMNTEAF

V gene: TRBV4-2
CDR3 protein: ASRNRTVGNTEAF

V gene: TRBV4-1
CDR3 protein: ASSQGRSDLATRTGELF

V gene: TRBV9
CDR3 protein: ASSVAIGTDYEQY

V gene: TRBV29-1
CDR3 protein: SVEKQLNTEAF

V gene: TRBV5-1
CDR3 protein: ASSLKGLAEDNEQF

V gene: TRBV7-9
CDR3 protein: ASSLRTSPDTQY

V gene: TRBV28
CDR3 protein: ASSLTSGPSTDTQY

V gene: TRBV5-1
CDR3 protein: ASSLSLLTDTQY

V gene: TRBV6-1
CDR3 protein: ASSQGERNEKLF

V gene: TRBV10-3
CDR3 protein: AIHGTGKSTDTQY

V gene: TRBV29-1
CDR3 protein: SVEFGDKGNTIY

V gene: TRBV9
CDR3 protein: ASSVGQGVWYEQY

V gene: TRBV15
CDR3 protein: ATSRLGQGYEQY

V gene: TRBV7-2
CDR3 protein: ASSQRRGGTGELF

V gene: TRBV7-2
CDR3 protein: ASSFKTNSPLH

V gene: TRBV18
CDR3 protein: ASSPFGGNTGELF

V gene: TRBV4-1
CDR3 protein: ASSQESQGSYNEQF